This record concerns one T cell receptor beta chain sequence. A much more abundant neighbour one base away suggests this may be a read error. This sample was taken from a study of blood T cells in healthy people across ages. Study summary: Every two T cells gave about one barcoded beta molecule via template switching.

The germline CDR1 and CDR2 sequences are SGHRS and YFSETQ. The CDR3 sequence is 16 residues long. Through a sample-barcoded 5' primer and a J-beta primer mix, a second PCR was run for about 7 to 12 cycles. TCRdb independently ran MiXCR on the 5' RACE reads; one entry per CDR3 protein. The data contain roughly 680,000 distinct CDR3 sequences, about 50% of them singletons. The V gene is TRBV5-1, the J gene TRBJ2-1; TRBD2 agrees at 13 bases. Sequencing input: blood. The TCR originated in a woman of 80 years or more in good health. Here the CDR3 DNA reads TGCGCCAGCAGCTCGCTTCCGGGACTAGCGGGGAATGAGCGGTTCTTC. It codes for CASSSLPGLAGNERFF. Combining the CDR3 with reference TRBV5-1 and TRBJ2-1 gives the whole variable domain KAGVTQTPRYLIKTRGQQVTLSCSPISGHRSVSWYQQTPGQGLQFLFEYFSETQRNKGNFPGRFSGRQFSNSRSEMNVSTLELGDSALYLCASSSLPGLAGNERFFGPGTRLTVL.